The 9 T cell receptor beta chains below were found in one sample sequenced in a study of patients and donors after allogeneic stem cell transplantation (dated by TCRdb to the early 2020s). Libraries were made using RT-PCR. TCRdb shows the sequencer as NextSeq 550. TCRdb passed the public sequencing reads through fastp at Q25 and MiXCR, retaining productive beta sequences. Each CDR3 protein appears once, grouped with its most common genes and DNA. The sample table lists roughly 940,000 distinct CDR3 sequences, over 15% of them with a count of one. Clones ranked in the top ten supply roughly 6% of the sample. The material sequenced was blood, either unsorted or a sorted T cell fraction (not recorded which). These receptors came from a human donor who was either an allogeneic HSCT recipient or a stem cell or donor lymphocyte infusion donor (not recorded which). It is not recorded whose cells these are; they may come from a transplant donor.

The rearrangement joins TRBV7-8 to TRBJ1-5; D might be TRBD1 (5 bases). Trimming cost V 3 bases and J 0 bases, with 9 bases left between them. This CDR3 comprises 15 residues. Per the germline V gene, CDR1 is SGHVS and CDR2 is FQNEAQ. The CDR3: CASSFGRDSNQPQHF. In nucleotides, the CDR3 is TGTGCCAGCAGCTTCGGCAGGGATAGCAATCAGCCCCAGCATTTT. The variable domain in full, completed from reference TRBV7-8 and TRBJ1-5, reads GAGVSQSPRYKVAKRGQDVALRCDPISGHVSLFWYQQALGQGPEFLTYFQNEAQLDKSGLPSDRFFAERPEGSVSTLKIQRTQQEDSAVYLCASSFGRDSNQPQHFGDGTRLSIL.

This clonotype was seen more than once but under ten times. CDR3 amino acids: CATSDSGHEQFF. CDR3 nucleotides: TGTGCCACCAGTGACTCGGGGCATGAGCAGTTCTTC. The chain is built from TRBV24-1 and TRBJ2-1, with D perhaps assigned TRBD1 or TRBD2 (5 bases each). The germline V and J ends were trimmed by 4 bases and 8 bases, with 8 bases remaining between them. Germline V gene data show CDR1 as KGHDR and CDR2 as SFDVKD. The CDR3 sequence is 12 residues long.

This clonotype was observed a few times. The CDR3 nucleotides are TGCGCCAGCAGCACCGGGCCCTTAGGGACTGAAGCTTTCTTT. Protein: CASSTGPLGTEAFF. The chain links TRBV5-1 to TRBJ1-1; the D is unclear. Germline V gene lookup returns CDR1 SGHRS and CDR2 YFSETQ. The CDR3 sequence is 14 residues long. V was cut by 4 bases and J by 5 bases, with 15 bases left in between.

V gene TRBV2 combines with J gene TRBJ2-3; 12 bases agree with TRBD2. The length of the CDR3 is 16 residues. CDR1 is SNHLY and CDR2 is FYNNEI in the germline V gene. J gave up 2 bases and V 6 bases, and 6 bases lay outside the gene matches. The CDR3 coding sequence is TGTGCCAGCAGAAGGACTAGCGGGAAAGTCACAGATACGCAGTATTTT. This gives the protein CASRRTSGKVTDTQYF.

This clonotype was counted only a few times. The CDR3 reads CASSVGSPSGEQYF. CDR3 bases: TGTGCCAGCAGCGTAGGCAGTCCCTCGGGCGAGCAGTACTTC. V is TRBV9 and J is TRBJ2-7, with D hard to call. The CDR3 totals 14 residues. Germline CDR1 reads SGDLS; CDR2 reads YYNGEE. V lost 0 bases and J 6 bases, leaving 13 bases between the germline ends.

The CDR3 is CASSQDAGLPGDTQYF. The CDR3 DNA reads as TGCGCCAGCAGCCAAGATGCCGGGTTGCCAGGGGATACGCAGTATTTT. V is TRBV4-3 and J is TRBJ2-3, with D possibly being TRBD1 (5 bases). V was shortened by 0 bases and J by 6 bases, with 16 bases between the two germline ends. Per germline, CDR1 LGHNA and CDR2 YSLEER. The CDR3 length is 16 residues.

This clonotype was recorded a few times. The CDR3 DNA sequence: TGTGCCAGCAGTTTATTGCGGACGAGTTTCCAAGAGACCCAGTACTTC. Translating it yields CASSLLRTSFQETQYF. The chain couples TRBV28 to TRBJ2-5; D is ambiguous. Between the trimmed V and J ends, which lost 1 base and 1 base, there was a span of 13 bases. The CDR3 sequence is 16 residues long. The germline gives CDR1 MDHEN, CDR2 SYDVKM.

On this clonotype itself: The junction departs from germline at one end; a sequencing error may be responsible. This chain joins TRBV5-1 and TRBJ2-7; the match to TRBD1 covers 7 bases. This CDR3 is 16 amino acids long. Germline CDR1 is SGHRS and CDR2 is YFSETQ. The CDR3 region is CASSLGDSLGSHEQYF. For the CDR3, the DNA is TGCGCCAGCAGCTTGGGGGACAGTCTTGGCTCCCACGAGCAGTACTTC.

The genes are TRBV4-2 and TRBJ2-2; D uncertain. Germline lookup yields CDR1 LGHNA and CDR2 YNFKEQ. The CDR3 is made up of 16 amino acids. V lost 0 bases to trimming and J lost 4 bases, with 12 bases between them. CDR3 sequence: CASSQDLRDLTGELFF. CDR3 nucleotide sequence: TGTGCCAGCAGCCAAGATCTTAGAGACCTCACCGGGGAGCTGTTTTTT.